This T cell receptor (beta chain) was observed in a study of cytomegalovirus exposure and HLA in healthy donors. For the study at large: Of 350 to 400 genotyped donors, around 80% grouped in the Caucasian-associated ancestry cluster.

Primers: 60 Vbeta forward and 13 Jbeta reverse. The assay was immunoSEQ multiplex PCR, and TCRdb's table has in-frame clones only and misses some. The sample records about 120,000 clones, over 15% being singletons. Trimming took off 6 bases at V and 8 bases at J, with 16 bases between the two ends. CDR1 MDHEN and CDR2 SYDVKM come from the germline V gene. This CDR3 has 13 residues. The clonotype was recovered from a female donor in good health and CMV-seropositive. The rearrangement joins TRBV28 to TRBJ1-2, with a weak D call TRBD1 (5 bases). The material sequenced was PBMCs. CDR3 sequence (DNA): TGTGCCAGCAGGACGTCGGGGGGTTTCGGCTACACCTTC. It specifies CASRTSGGFGYTF.